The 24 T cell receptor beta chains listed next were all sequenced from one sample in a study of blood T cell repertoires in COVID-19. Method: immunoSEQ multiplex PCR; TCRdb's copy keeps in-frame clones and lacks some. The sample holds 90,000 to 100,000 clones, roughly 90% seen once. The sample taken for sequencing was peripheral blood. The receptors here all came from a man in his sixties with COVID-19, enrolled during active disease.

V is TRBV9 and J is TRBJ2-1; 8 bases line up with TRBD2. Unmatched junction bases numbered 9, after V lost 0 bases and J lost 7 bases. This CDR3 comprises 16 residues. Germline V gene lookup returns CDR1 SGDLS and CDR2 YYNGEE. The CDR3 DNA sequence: TGTGCCAGCAGCGTAGCTCCAGCGGGAGTTGTGAATGAGCAGTTCTTC. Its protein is CASSVAPAGVVNEQFF.

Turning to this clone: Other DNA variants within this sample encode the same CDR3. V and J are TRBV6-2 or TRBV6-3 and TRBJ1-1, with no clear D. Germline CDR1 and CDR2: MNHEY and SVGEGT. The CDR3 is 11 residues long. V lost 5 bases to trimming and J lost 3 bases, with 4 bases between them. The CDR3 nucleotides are TGTGCCAGCAGTCTTTACACTGAAGCTTTCTTT. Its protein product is CASSLYTEAFF.

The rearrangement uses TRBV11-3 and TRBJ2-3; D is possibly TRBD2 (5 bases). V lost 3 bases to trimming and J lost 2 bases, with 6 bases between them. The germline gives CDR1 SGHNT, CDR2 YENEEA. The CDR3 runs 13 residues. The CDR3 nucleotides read TGTGCCAGCAGCTTTAGCGACACAGATACGCAGTATTTT. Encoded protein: CASSFSDTDTQYF. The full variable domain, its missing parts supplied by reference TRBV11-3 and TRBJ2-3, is EAGVVQSPRYKIIEKKQPVAFWCNPISGHNTLYWYLQNLGQGPELLIRYENEEAVDDSQLPKDRFSAERLKGVDSTLKIQPAELGDSAVYLCASSFSDTDTQYFGPGTRLTVL.

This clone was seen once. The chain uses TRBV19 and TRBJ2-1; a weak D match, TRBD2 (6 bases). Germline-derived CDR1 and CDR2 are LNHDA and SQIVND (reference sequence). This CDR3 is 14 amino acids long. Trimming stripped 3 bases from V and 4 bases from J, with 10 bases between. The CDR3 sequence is CASSIGGAYNEQFF. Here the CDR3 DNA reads TGTGCCAGTAGTATTGGAGGGGCTTACAATGAGCAGTTCTTC.

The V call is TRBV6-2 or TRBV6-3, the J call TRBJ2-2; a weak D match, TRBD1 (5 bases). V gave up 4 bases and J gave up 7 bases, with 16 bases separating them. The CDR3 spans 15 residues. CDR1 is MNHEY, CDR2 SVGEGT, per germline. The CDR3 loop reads CASSSDTRANGELFF. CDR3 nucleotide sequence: TGTGCCAGCAGTTCAGATACCAGGGCGAACGGGGAGCTGTTTTTT.

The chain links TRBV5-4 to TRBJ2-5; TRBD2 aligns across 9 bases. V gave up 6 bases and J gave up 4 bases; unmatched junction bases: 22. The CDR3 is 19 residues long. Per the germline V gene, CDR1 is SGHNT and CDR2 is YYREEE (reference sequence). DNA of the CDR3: TGTGCCAGCACCTCCGGCGGGGTGACTAGCGGCGTAACAGGAGAGACCCAGTACTTC. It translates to CASTSGGVTSGVTGETQYF. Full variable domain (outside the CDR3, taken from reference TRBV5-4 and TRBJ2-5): ETGVTQSPTHLIKTRGQQVTLRCSSQSGHNTVSWYQQALGQGPQFIFQYYREEENGRGNFPPRFSGLQFPNYSSELNVNALELDDSALYLCASTSGGVTSGVTGETQYFGPGTRLLVL.

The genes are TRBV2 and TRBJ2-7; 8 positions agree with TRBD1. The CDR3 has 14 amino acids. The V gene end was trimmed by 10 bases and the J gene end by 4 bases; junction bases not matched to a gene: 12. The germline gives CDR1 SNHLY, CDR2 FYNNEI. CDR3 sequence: CATSPTGVTYEQYF. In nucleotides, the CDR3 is TGTGCCACAAGTCCGACAGGGGTTACTTACGAGCAGTACTTC.

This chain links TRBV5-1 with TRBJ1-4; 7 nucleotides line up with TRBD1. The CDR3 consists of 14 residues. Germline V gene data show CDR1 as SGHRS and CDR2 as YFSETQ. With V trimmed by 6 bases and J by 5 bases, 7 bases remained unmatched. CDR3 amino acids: CASTPGGLNEKLFF. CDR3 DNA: TGCGCCAGCACCCCAGGGGGATTGAATGAAAAACTGTTTTTT.

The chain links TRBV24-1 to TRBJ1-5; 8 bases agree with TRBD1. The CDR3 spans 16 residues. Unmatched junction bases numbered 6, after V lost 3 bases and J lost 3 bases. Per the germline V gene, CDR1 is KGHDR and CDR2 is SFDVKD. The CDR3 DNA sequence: TGTGCCACCAGTGATCACAGACAGGGGTTCAATCAGCCCCAGCATTTT. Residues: CATSDHRQGFNQPQHF.

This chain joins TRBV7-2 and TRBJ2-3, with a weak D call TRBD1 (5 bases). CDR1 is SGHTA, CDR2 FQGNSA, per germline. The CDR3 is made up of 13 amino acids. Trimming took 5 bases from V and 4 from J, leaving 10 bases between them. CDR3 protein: CASSRDSSDTQYF. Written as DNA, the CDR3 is TGTGCCAGCAGCAGAGACAGTTCAGATACGCAGTATTTT.

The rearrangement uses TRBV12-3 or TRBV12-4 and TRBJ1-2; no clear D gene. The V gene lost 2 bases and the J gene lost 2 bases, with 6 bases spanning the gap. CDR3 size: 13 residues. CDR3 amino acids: CASSLNQNYGYTF. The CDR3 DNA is TGTGCCAGCAGTTTAAACCAGAACTATGGCTACACCTTC.

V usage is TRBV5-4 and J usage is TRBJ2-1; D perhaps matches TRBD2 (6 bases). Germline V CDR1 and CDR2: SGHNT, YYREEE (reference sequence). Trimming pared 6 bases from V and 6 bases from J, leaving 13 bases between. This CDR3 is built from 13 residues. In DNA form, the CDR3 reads TGTGCCAGCAAGATTCCCGGGAGCAATGAGCAGTTCTTC. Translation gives CASKIPGSNEQFF.

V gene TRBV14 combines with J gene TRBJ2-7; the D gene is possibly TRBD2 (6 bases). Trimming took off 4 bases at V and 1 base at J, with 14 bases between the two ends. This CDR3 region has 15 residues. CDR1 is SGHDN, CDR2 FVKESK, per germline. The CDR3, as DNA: TGTGCCAGCAGCCCGCTAGGCGGGGATTCCTACGAGCAGTACTTC. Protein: CASSPLGGDSYEQYF.

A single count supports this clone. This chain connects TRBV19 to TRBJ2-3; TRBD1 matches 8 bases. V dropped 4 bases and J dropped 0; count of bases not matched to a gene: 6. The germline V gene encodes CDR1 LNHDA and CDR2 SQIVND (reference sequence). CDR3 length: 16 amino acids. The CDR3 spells CASSKDRGSSTDTQYF. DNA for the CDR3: TGTGCCAGTAGTAAAGACAGGGGATCTAGCACAGATACGCAGTATTTT. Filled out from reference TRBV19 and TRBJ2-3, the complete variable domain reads DGGITQSPKYLFRKEGQNVTLSCEQNLNHDAMYWYRQDPGQGLRLIYYSQIVNDFQKGDIAEGYSVSREKKESFPLTVTSAQKNPTAFYLCASSKDRGSSTDTQYFGPGTRLTVL.

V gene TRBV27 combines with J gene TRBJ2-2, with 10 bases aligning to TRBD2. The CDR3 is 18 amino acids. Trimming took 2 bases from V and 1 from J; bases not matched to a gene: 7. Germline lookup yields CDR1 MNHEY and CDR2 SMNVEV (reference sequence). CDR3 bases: TGTGCCAGCAGTTTACGAGGACTAGCGGTCGTGAACACCGGGGAGCTGTTTTTT. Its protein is CASSLRGLAVVNTGELFF.

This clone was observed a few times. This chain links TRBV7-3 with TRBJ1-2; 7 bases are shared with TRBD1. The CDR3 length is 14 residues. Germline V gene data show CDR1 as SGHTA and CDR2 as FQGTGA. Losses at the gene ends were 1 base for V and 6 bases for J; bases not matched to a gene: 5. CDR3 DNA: TGTGCCAGCAGCTTAAATAGGGGGCGGGATGGCTACACCTTC. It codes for CASSLNRGRDGYTF.

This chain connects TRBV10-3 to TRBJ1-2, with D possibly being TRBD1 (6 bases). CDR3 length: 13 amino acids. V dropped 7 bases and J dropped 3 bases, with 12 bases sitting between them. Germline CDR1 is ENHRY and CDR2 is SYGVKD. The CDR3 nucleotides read TGTGCCATCACGGCAGGGGCAGACTATGGCTACACCTTC. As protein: CAITAGADYGYTF.

The CDR3 loop reads CATSDSTIYNEQFF. The CDR3 nucleotides read TGTGCCACCAGTGATAGCACCATCTACAATGAGCAGTTCTTC. The chain has TRBV24-1 and TRBJ2-1; D gene ambiguous. Trimming removed 3 bases from V and 3 bases from J, with 8 bases in between. Germline CDR1 reads KGHDR; CDR2 reads SFDVKD. This CDR3 has 14 amino acids.

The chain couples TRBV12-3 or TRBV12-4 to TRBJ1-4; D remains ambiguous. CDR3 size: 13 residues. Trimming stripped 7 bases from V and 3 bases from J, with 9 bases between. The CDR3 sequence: CASTREANEKLFF. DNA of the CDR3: TGTGCCAGCACCCGCGAAGCTAATGAAAAACTGTTTTTT.

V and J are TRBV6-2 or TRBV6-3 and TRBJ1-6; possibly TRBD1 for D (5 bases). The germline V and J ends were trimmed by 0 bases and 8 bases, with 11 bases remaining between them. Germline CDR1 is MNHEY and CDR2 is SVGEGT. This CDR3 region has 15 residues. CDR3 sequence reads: CASSYSRQGYSPLHF. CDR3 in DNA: TGTGCCAGCAGTTACTCTCGGCAGGGTTATTCACCCCTCCACTTT.

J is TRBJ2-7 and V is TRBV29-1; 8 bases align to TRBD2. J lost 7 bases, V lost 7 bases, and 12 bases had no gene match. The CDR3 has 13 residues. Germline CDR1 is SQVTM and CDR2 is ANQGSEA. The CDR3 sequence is CSASSGLRGEQYF. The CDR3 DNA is TGCAGCGCCTCTAGCGGGTTACGGGGAGAGCAGTACTTC.

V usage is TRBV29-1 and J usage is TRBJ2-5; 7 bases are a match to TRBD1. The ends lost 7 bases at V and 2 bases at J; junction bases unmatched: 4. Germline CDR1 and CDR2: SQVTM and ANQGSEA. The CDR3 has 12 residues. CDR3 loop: CSGGTDQETQYF. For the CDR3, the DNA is TGCAGCGGTGGGACAGATCAAGAGACCCAGTACTTC.

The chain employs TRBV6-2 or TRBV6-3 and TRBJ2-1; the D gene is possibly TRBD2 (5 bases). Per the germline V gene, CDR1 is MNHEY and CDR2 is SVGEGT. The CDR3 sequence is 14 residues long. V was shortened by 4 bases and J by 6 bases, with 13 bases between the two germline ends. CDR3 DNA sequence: TGTGCCAGCAGTTTAGGAGGTGGGCTCAATGAGCAGTTCTTC. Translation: CASSLGGGLNEQFF.

CDR3 residues: CASSVLAVNYNEQFF. The CDR3 DNA sequence: TGTGCCAGCAGCGTCCTAGCGGTAAACTACAATGAGCAGTTCTTC. The chain uses TRBV9 and TRBJ2-1, with 7 positions matching TRBD2. CDR3 length: 15 amino acids. The germline V gene has CDR1 SGDLS and CDR2 YYNGEE. V gave up 2 bases and J gave up 3 bases; unmatched junction bases: 5.